Listed here is a single TCR beta chain. Its antigen is not known. Once obtained from cultured CD4+ T cells, the DNA was sequenced using the Oncomine TCR Beta short-read assay. MiXCR, applied by TCRdb to the PCR reads, yields one record per CDR3 protein. The data contain 15,000 or so distinct CDR3 sequences, around 37% of them singletons. CDR3 size: 13 residues. CDR1 is DFQATT, CDR2 SNEGSKA, per germline (reference sequence). Trimming removed 6 bases from V and 0 bases from J, with 10 bases in between. The data are from a study of vaccination and CD4 T cells after COVID-19. Treatment given: approximately nine-day PBMC culture with coronavirus spike peptide pools or control peptides (ViraFEST assay).

This clonotype originated in a human donor with COVID-19. The chain couples TRBV20-1 to TRBJ2-3; either TRBD1 or TRBD2 may supply D (5 bases each). Input material: cultured CD4+ T cells from blood. The CDR3 region has the DNA TGCAGTGCCCCGGGACCCAGCACAGATACGCAGTATTTT. This encodes CSAPGPSTDTQYF.